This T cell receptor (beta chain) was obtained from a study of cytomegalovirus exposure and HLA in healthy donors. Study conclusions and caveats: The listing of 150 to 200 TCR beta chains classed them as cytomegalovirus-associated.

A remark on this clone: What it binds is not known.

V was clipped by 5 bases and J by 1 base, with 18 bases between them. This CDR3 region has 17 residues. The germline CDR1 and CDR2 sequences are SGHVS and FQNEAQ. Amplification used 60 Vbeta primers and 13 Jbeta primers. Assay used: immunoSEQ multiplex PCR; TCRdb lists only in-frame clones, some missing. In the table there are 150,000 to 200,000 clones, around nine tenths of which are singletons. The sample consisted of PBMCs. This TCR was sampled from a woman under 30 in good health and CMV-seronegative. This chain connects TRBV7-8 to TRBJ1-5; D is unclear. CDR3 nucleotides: TGTGCCAGCAGCAAAGAAGTCTGGGCCCTAAGCAATCAGCCCCAGCATTTT. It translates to CASSKEVWALSNQPQHF.